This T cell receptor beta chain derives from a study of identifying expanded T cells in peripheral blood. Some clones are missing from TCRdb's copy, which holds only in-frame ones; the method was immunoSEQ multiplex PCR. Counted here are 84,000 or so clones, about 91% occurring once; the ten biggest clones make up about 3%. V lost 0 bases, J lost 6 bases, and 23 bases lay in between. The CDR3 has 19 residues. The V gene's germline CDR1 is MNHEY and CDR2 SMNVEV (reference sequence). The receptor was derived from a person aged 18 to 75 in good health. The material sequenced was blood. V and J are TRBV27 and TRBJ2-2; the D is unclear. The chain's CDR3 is CASSLSISAGLLAAGELFF. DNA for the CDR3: TGTGCCAGCAGTTTATCGATAAGTGCCGGCCTACTGGCTGCCGGGGAGCTGTTTTTT.